Listed below are T cell receptor beta chains from one sample, sequenced in a study of T cell responses to AZD1222 COVID-19 vaccine. Libraries were prepared by immunoSEQ multiplex PCR; TCRdb keeps only in-frame clonotypes and omits some of them. In the table there are 110,000 to 150,000 clones, around 93% of which are singletons. The sequences come from peripheral blood, collected 28 days after the second AZD1222 dose. All receptors derive from an adult who received the AZD1222 COVID-19 vaccine. Both conserved end residues are part of each CDR3. The D gene is left open where the match is weak. Expanded clones get a size class; other rows say once, few or many, or leave the size out.

d_call j_call clone_size v_call cdr3_aa cdr3_nt
- TRBJ2-7 - TRBV2 CASILSGYEQYF TGTGCCAGCATCTTATCGGGCTACGAGCAGTACTTC
TRBD1 TRBJ1-2 - TRBV4-3 CASSQEIDRADGYTF TGCGCCAGCAGCCAAGAAATAGACAGGGCAGATGGCTACACCTTC
- TRBJ1-4 - TRBV5-1 CASSFKGPNEKLFF TGCGCCAGCAGCTTCAAGGGGCCAAATGAAAAACTGTTTTTT
- TRBJ2-5 - TRBV19 CASGNFGVASQYF TGTGCCAGCGGAAACTTTGGGGTCGCGTCCCAGTACTTC
- TRBJ1-1 - TRBV7-9 CASSFPDPEPEAFF TGTGCCAGCAGCTTTCCTGACCCCGAGCCTGAAGCTTTCTTT
TRBD1 TRBJ2-5 once TRBV28 CASKLRGQGAGETQYF TGTGCCAGCAAACTGCGAGGACAGGGGGCAGGGGAGACCCAGTACTTC
- TRBJ2-2 - TRBV28 CASSLLGGNTGELFF TGTGCCAGCAGTCTACTGGGCGGGAACACCGGGGAGCTGTTTTTT
- TRBJ2-7 - TRBV18 CASSPASDSYEQYF TGTGCCAGCTCACCCGCGTCAGATTCCTACGAGCAGTACTTC
- TRBJ2-3 - TRBV19 CATELKGGPDTQYF TGTGCCACCGAACTCAAGGGGGGGCCAGATACGCAGTATTTT
- TRBJ1-2 - TRBV10-1 CASSESRGSWYGYTF TGCGCCAGCAGTGAGTCGCGTGGGAGTTGGTATGGCTACACCTTC
TRBD1 TRBJ1-4 - TRBV29-1 CSVSGTGEEKLFF TGCAGCGTTTCCGGGACAGGGGAGGAAAAACTGTTTTTT
TRBD2 TRBJ2-5 - TRBV9 CASSATGGGWETQYF TGTGCCAGCAGCGCAACGGGCGGGGGATGGGAGACCCAGTACTTC
- TRBJ1-2 once TRBV28 CASSFAAYGYTF TGTGCCAGCAGTTTCGCGGCATATGGCTACACCTTC
- TRBJ1-2 - TRBV6-1 CASSEATRTDGYTF TGTGCCAGCAGTGAAGCAACAAGGACAGACGGCTACACCTTC